The source of this TCR beta chain is a study of molecular identifiers for immune sequencing clone quantification. General study findings and limits: Investigators reportedly could detect spiked Jurkat TCR RNA from one cell among around 930,000 naive cells. In naive cells, clones above 20 RNA copies held under 1% of molecules, whereas in effector cells they held over 99%.

A CD8+CD4-CCR7+CD45RA+ phenotype served as the sorting definition for naive CD8 T cells. This clonotype has just a few counts. Its cognate antigen is unknown. Previously described methods and listed TCR primers were used for bulk TCR libraries. TCRdb fed the PCR reads into MiXCR, producing one record per CDR3 protein. The table lists about 320,000 distinct CDR3 sequences, roughly a quarter of them singletons. Per germline, CDR1 LNHDA and CDR2 SQIVND (reference sequence). There are 19 residues in the CDR3. V was pared by 7 bases and J by 0 bases, with 26 bases between. Material: naive CD8+ T cells from blood, with Jurkat cell RNA spiked in. Regarding subset: FACS-sorted CD8+CD4-CCR7+CD45RA+ naive T cells. The receptor was derived from a human donor in good health. Some libraries in this study had Jurkat cell RNA spiked in. The rearrangement links TRBV19 to TRBJ2-3; perhaps TRBD1 as D (7 bases). The CDR3 coding sequence is TGTGCCAGTACCAATCCGGGCGGGACAGAAATTACCAGCACAGATACGCAGTATTTT. Translation gives CASTNPGGTEITSTDTQYF.